The 29 T cell receptor beta chains reported below all come from one sample, sequenced in a study of OX40 agonist ivuxolimab in advanced cancers. The assay was immunoSEQ multiplex PCR, and TCRdb's table has in-frame clones only and misses some. There are 90,000 to 95,000 clones in the sample; around 87% occur only once, and approximately 4% lies in the top ten. The specimen was CD4+ or CD8+ T cells sorted from blood, collected in a trial of the OX40 agonist ivuxolimab. Receptors were obtained from an adult with an advanced solid tumor such as melanoma, head and neck, liver or kidney cancer.

V is TRBV21-1 and J is TRBJ1-1. TRBV21-1 is designated a pseudogene. The CDR3 has 14 residues. CDR3 sequence (DNA): TGTGCCAGCAGCCCTCGCGGAGCCGACTACGAAGCTTTCTTT. Translated, it gives CASSPRGADYEAFF.

This sequence joins TRBV9 and TRBJ1-1; TRBD1 is a possible D gene (6 bases). Per the germline V gene, CDR1 is SGDLS and CDR2 is YYNGEE. With 0 bases removed from V and 1 base from J, the gap between germline ends came to 10 bases. This CDR3 is 15 amino acids long. The CDR3 sequence is CASSVVEGGNTEAFF. For the CDR3, the DNA is TGTGCCAGCAGCGTAGTTGAGGGGGGGAACACTGAAGCTTTCTTT.

Only one count was recorded for this clone. This chain connects TRBV11-2 to TRBJ2-2; D not resolved. V was trimmed by 5 bases and J by 0 bases, leaving 7 bases between them. This CDR3 has 14 residues. CDR1 and CDR2 from the germline V gene are SGHAT and FQNNGV. CDR3 bases: TGTGCCAGCAGCCCTAAATCGAACACCGGGGAGCTGTTTTTT. Amino acids: CASSPKSNTGELFF.

V and J are TRBV7-9 and TRBJ1-1; tentative D call: TRBD1 (5 bases). Deletions cut 3 bases from V and 4 bases from J, with 12 bases between. The CDR3 is 14 residues long. From germline, CDR1 is SEHNR and CDR2 FQNEAQ (reference sequence). CDR3 DNA: TGTGCCAGCAGCTTTGGGGGTCGCGCCACTGAAGCTTTCTTT. It translates to CASSFGGRATEAFF.

This clone came up a few times. The chain employs TRBV6-1 and TRBJ2-1; 7 bases agree with TRBD2. The CDR3 has 17 amino acids. The V gene end was trimmed by 4 bases and the J gene end by 6 bases; junction bases not matched to a gene: 15. Per the germline V gene, CDR1 is MNHNS and CDR2 is SASEGT. The CDR3 bases are TGTGCCAGCAGTGCTACAATAGCGGGTAATCTGGGCAATGAGCAGTTCTTC. Its protein is CASSATIAGNLGNEQFF.

The chain uses TRBV5-4 and TRBJ2-7; no reliable D call. V was pared by 1 base and J by 2 bases, with 10 bases between. From germline, CDR1 is SGHNT and CDR2 YYREEE (reference sequence). The CDR3 runs 14 residues. The CDR3 DNA reads TGTGCCAGCAGCTTGTCCGACACGACCTACGAGCAGTACTTC. This gives the protein CASSLSDTTYEQYF.

The chain combines TRBV7-2 with TRBJ1-1, with D hard to call. Germline CDR1 is SGHTA and CDR2 is FQGNSA. There are 12 residues in the CDR3. V gave up 4 bases and J gave up 4 bases, with 7 bases separating them. The CDR3 DNA follows: TGTGCCAGCAGCTCCCTTATCACTGAAGCTTTCTTT. Its protein is CASSSLITEAFF.

The V gene is TRBV10-3, the J gene TRBJ2-7; TRBD1 matches at 8 bases. CDR1 is ENHRY and CDR2 is SYGVKD in the germline V gene. V was clipped by 3 bases and J by 3 bases; unmatched bases: 7. The CDR3 is 15 amino acids. CDR3 protein: CAISEVGQGSYEQYF. CDR3 in DNA: TGTGCCATCAGTGAAGTCGGACAGGGTAGCTACGAGCAGTACTTC.

The V and J genes are TRBV11-2 and TRBJ2-5, with D tentatively TRBD2 (6 bases). The CDR3 covers 17 residues. CDR1 SGHAT and CDR2 FQNNGV come from the germline V gene. V shed 6 bases and J shed 4 bases, with 24 bases lying between them. For the CDR3, the DNA is TGTGCCAGCAGTACCAGAGGGCCTAGCGATAAGAGAGAGACCCAGTACTTC. It encodes CASSTRGPSDKRETQYF.

The rearrangement joins TRBV7-8 to TRBJ2-5; D not certain. V lost 5 bases and J lost 2, with 3 bases in between. CDR3 length equals 11 residues. Germline-derived CDR1 and CDR2 are SGHVS and FQNEAQ. The CDR3 reads CASSLQETQYF. CDR3 bases: TGTGCCAGCAGCCTTCAAGAGACCCAGTACTTC. The full variable domain, completed using reference TRBV7-8 and TRBJ2-5, is GAGVSQSPRYKVAKRGQDVALRCDPISGHVSLFWYQQALGQGPEFLTYFQNEAQLDKSGLPSDRFFAERPEGSVSTLKIQRTQQEDSAVYLCASSLQETQYFGPGTRLLVL.

The chain carries TRBV19 and TRBJ2-7; D possibly corresponds to TRBD2 (6 bases). Deletions cut 4 bases from V and 0 bases from J, with 10 bases between. The CDR3 has 14 amino acids. Per the germline V gene, CDR1 is LNHDA and CDR2 is SQIVND (reference sequence). The CDR3 sequence is CASSTRLDSYEQYF. CDR3 nucleotide sequence: TGTGCCAGTAGTACAAGACTAGACTCCTACGAGCAGTACTTC. Variable domain in full (rest from reference TRBV19 and TRBJ2-7): DGGITQSPKYLFRKEGQNVTLSCEQNLNHDAMYWYRQDPGQGLRLIYYSQIVNDFQKGDIAEGYSVSREKKESFPLTVTSAQKNPTAFYLCASSTRLDSYEQYFGPGTRLTVT.

J is TRBJ2-3 and V is TRBV19; perhaps TRBD2 as D (5 bases). V was pared by 6 bases and J by 5 bases, with 6 bases between. CDR1 LNHDA and CDR2 SQIVND come from the germline V gene (reference sequence). This CDR3 contains 11 residues. The chain's CDR3 is CASRDLDTQYF. Written as DNA, the CDR3 is TGTGCCAGTAGGGACTTAGATACGCAGTATTTT.

The chain couples TRBV5-1 to TRBJ2-1; weak D call: TRBD1 (7 bases). The CDR3 runs 13 residues. Germline values: CDR1 SGHRS, CDR2 YFSETQ. V lost 6 bases and J lost 4, with 11 bases in between. The CDR3 loop is CASTGGRYNEQFF. CDR3 DNA: TGCGCCAGCACAGGGGGGAGATACAATGAGCAGTTCTTC.

The chain links TRBV7-2 to TRBJ1-3; 7 bases are a match to TRBD1. The trim removed 5 bases at V and 5 bases at J, leaving 9 bases unmatched. This CDR3 spans 15 amino acids. The germline CDR1 and CDR2 sequences are SGHTA and FQGNSA. CDR3 loop: CASSGTTGLRNTIYF. CDR3 DNA sequence: TGTGCCAGCAGCGGTACGACAGGGCTTAGAAACACCATATATTTT.

This chain connects TRBV7-9 to TRBJ2-2; D is unresolved. V was pared by 4 bases and J by 4 bases, with 7 bases between. The CDR3 contains 13 residues. Germline V gene data show CDR1 as SEHNR and CDR2 as FQNEAQ (reference sequence). The chain's CDR3 is CASSSPSTGELFF. CDR3 nucleotides: TGTGCCAGCAGCTCCCCGTCCACCGGGGAGCTGTTTTTT.

This chain links TRBV19 with TRBJ1-5; D perhaps matches TRBD1 (6 bases). Between the trimmed V and J ends, which lost 3 bases and 4 bases, there was a span of 19 bases. CDR1 and CDR2 from the germline V gene are LNHDA and SQIVND (reference sequence). This CDR3 is 17 amino acids long. The CDR3 loop is CASSIIMQGLRNQPQHF. CDR3 sequence (DNA): TGTGCCAGTAGTATTATAATGCAGGGGTTACGGAATCAGCCCCAGCATTTT.

The V call is TRBV7-9, the J call TRBJ2-3; D may be TRBD1 (5 bases). Trimming shortened V by 5 bases and J by 0 bases, and 18 bases separated the two germline ends. The CDR3 spans 17 residues. Germline assignment: CDR1 SEHNR and CDR2 FQNEAQ (reference sequence). The CDR3 sequence is CASSQIDSTYSTDTQYF. The CDR3 DNA follows: TGTGCCAGCAGCCAAATCGACAGCACCTATAGCACAGATACGCAGTATTTT.

This clone has just one count. This chain uses TRBV7-9 with TRBJ2-2, with D unclear. Trimming cost V 0 bases and J 6 bases, with 2 bases left between them. This CDR3 region has 12 residues. CDR1 is SEHNR, CDR2 FQNEAQ, per germline (reference sequence). The CDR3 DNA follows: TGTGCCAGCAGCTTAGCGTCCGGGGAGCTGTTTTTT. Protein: CASSLASGELFF. The full variable domain, with the rest looked up from reference TRBV7-9 and TRBJ2-2, is DTGVSQNPRHKITKRGQNVTFRCDPISEHNRLYWYRQTLGQGPEFLTYFQNEAQLEKSRLLSDRFSAERPKGSFSTLEIQRTEQGDSAMYLCASSLASGELFFGEGSRLTVL.

This clone was detected only once. An end of the junction differs from the germline gene, which may be a read error. Other DNA sequences in the same sample also yield this CDR3. This chain uses TRBV4-3 with TRBJ1-5, with 9 bases that match TRBD1. CDR3 length: 16 residues. Germline CDR1 is LGHNA and CDR2 is YSLEER. CDR3 DNA sequence: TGCGCCAGTAGCCAAGAAGCGGGACAGGGTATTCAGCCCCAGCATTTT. This gives the protein CASSQEAGQGIQPQHF.

The chain uses TRBV2 and TRBJ2-5; 11 bases line up with TRBD2. V shed 7 bases and J 5 bases; nucleotides not matched to a gene: 6. The V gene's germline CDR1 is SNHLY and CDR2 FYNNEI. The length of the CDR3 is 14 residues. The CDR3 loop is CASTTSGRAETQYF. The CDR3 coding sequence is TGTGCCAGCACAACTAGCGGGAGAGCGGAGACCCAGTACTTC.

The chain is built from TRBV6-1 and TRBJ1-2; D remains unclear. Germline V gene sequence: CDR1 MNHNS, CDR2 SASEGT. This CDR3 spans 13 amino acids. The V end lost 5 bases, the J end lost 0 bases, and 7 bases lay between the germline ends. CDR3 residues: CASSQLPNYGYTF. CDR3 in DNA: TGTGCCAGCAGTCAGCTCCCTAACTATGGCTACACCTTC.

This rearrangement joins TRBV11-3 to TRBJ1-1; D is perhaps TRBD1 (6 bases). The V end was cut by 4 bases, the J end by 1 base, with 10 bases between. Per the germline V gene, CDR1 is SGHNT and CDR2 is YENEEA. The length of the CDR3 is 14 residues. The CDR3 sequence is CASSWGGQNTEAFF. CDR3 bases: TGTGCCAGCAGCTGGGGGGGGCAGAACACTGAAGCTTTCTTT. The full variable domain, with the rest looked up from reference TRBV11-3 and TRBJ1-1, is EAGVVQSPRYKIIEKKQPVAFWCNPISGHNTLYWYLQNLGQGPELLIRYENEEAVDDSQLPKDRFSAERLKGVDSTLKIQPAELGDSAVYLCASSWGGQNTEAFFGQGTRLTVV.

The chain links TRBV7-2 to TRBJ2-1, with a weak D call TRBD2 (5 bases). This CDR3 has 16 amino acids. The V end lost 5 bases, the J end lost 8 bases, and 22 bases lay between the germline ends. The germline gives CDR1 SGHTA, CDR2 FQGNSA. CDR3 residues: CASSVNPPASGDEQFF. In DNA, the CDR3 is TGTGCCAGCAGCGTAAACCCCCCCGCCTCCGGGGATGAGCAGTTCTTC.

The genes are TRBV7-9 and TRBJ1-2; TRBD1 matches 7 bases. V gave up 5 bases and J gave up 6 bases; unmatched junction bases: 3. Germline assignment: CDR1 SEHNR and CDR2 FQNEAQ (reference sequence). The CDR3 length is 12 residues. CDR3 in DNA: TGTGCCAGCAGCGTACAGGGGCATGGCTACACCTTC. Encoded protein: CASSVQGHGYTF.

This clone was picked up one time. V gene TRBV6-5 combines with J gene TRBJ1-1, with D uncertain. The CDR3 is made up of 13 amino acids. CDR1 is MNHEY, CDR2 SVGAGI, per germline. V lost 6 bases to trimming and J lost 8 bases, with 16 bases between them. CDR3 nucleotides: TGTGCCAGCAGCCTCGTGGGCGTCGGGGAAGCTTTCTTT. It is translated as CASSLVGVGEAFF.

The CDR3 sequence is CASSILAGHTDTQYF. In nucleotides, the CDR3 is TGTGCCAGCAGCATACTAGCGGGACACACAGATACGCAGTATTTT. The chain is built from TRBV9 and TRBJ2-3; 10 positions agree with TRBD2. The V and J ends lost 4 bases and 2 bases, in that order; junction bases with no gene match: 4. The CDR3 spans 15 residues. CDR1 and CDR2 from the germline V gene are SGDLS and YYNGEE.

The chain has TRBV7-2 and TRBJ2-3, with TRBD2 identical over 7 bases. The CDR3 spans 14 residues. J lost 6 bases, V lost 1 base, and 4 bases had no gene match. Germline assignment: CDR1 SGHTA and CDR2 FQGNSA. CDR3 loop: CASSLVASGDTQYF. The CDR3 nucleotides read TGTGCCAGCAGCTTAGTAGCTAGCGGCGATACGCAGTATTTT.

The chain carries TRBV18 and TRBJ1-5, with 8 bases that match TRBD1. V was clipped by 6 bases and J by 1 base; unmatched bases: 8. CDR3 length equals 16 residues. Germline CDR1 reads KGHSH; CDR2 reads LQKENI. The DNA for the CDR3 is TGTGCCAGCTCCCCCGGACAGGGTCGGAGCAATCAGCCCCAGCATTTT. Protein product: CASSPGQGRSNQPQHF.

J is TRBJ1-1 and V is TRBV6-6; D might be TRBD1 (5 bases). The length of the CDR3 is 14 residues. Germline V gene lookup returns CDR1 MNHNY and CDR2 SVGAGI (reference sequence). V dropped 4 bases and J dropped 3 bases, with 12 bases sitting between them. DNA of the CDR3: TGTGCCAGCAGTTTACCGGGGCTAGACACTGAAGCTTTCTTT. It specifies CASSLPGLDTEAFF.